The clone carrying this T cell receptor beta chain was seen ten or more times. Its specificity is unknown. V lost 3 bases to trimming and J lost 2 bases, with 20 bases between them. CDR3 length equals 17 residues. TCR cDNA, made by 5'RACE template switching, carried an added universal primer site and UMIs. In TCRdb, the 5' RACE reads were re-called with MiXCR into one record per CDR3 protein. This table holds approximately 250,000 distinct CDR3 sequences, more than 6.5% found once. The data derive from a study of T cells after yellow fever vaccination. Overall study findings and caveats: A large majority of primary-vaccination clones showed up again after the booster (roughly 96% CD4, 88% CD8). Though it reached lower strength, the secondary response hit its peak faster, day 5 versus 15. Abundant contaminating clonotypes from the bulk population could appear in FACS-sorted repertoires.

The chain employs TRBV12-3 or TRBV12-4 and TRBJ2-7; perhaps TRBD2 as D (5 bases). This sample comprised CD4+ T cells sorted from PBMCs, obtained on the day of the yellow fever booster vaccination. The clonotype was recovered from a man younger than 40 who received the YFV17D yellow fever vaccine. The CDR3 coding sequence is TGTGCCAGCAGTTTCAAACGACTGGGAGATCCGCCCTACGAGCAGTACTTC. Amino acid sequence: CASSFKRLGDPPYEQYF.